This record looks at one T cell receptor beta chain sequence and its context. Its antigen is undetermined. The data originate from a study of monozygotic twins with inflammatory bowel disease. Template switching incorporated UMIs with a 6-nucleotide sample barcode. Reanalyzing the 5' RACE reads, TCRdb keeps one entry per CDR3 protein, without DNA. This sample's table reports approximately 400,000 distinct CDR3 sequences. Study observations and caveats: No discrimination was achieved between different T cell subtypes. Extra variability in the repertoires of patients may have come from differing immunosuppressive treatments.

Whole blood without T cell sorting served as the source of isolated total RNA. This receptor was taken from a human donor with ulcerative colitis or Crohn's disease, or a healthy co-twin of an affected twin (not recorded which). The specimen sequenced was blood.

CDR3 in amino acids: CASRLSGVSYNEQFF. The gene calls are TRBV6-1 and TRBJ2-1; TCRdb indicates TRBD2, and absent DNA this call remains unverified. CDR1 is MNHNS, CDR2 SASEGT, per germline. There are 15 residues in the CDR3.